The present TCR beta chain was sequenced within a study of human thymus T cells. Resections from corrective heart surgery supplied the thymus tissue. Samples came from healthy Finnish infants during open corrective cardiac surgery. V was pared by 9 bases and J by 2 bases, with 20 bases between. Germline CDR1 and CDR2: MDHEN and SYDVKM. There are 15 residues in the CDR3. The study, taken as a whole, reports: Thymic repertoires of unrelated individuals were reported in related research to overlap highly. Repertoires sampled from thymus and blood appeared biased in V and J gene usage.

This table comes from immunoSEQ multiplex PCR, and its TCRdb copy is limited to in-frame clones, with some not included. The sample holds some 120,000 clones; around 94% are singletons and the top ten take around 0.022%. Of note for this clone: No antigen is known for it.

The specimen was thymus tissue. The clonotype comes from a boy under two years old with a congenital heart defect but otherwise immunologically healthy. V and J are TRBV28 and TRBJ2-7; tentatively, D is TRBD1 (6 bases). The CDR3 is CASALQTGSTYEQYF. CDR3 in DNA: TGTGCCAGTGCATTGCAAACAGGGAGTACCTACGAGCAGTACTTC.